The rows below give T cell receptor beta chains drawn from one sample of a study of blood T cell repertoires in COVID-19. TCRdb's copy holds only in-frame clones and misses some; the assay was immunoSEQ multiplex PCR. The sample yields about 130,000 clones, 85% to 90% seen once. What was sequenced was peripheral blood. The receptors stem from a woman aged 80 or over with acute or convalescent COVID-19. Both conserved end residues are part of each CDR3. D genes are given only for firm matches.

J: TRBJ1-6; V: TRBV6-2/TRBV6-3; D: .; CDR3: CASSNLVSPLHF; DNA: TGTGCCAGCAGTAATTTAGTTTCACCCCTCCACTTT
J: TRBJ1-2; V: TRBV5-1; D: TRBD1; CDR3: CASSLRGQAYGYTF; DNA: TGCGCCAGCAGCCTCCGAGGACAGGCCTATGGCTACACCTTC
J: TRBJ1-5; V: TRBV19; D: TRBD1; CDR3: CASSIGGQVFEPQHF; DNA: TGTGCCAGTAGTATAGGGGGACAGGTTTTTGAGCCCCAGCATTTT
J: TRBJ2-1; V: TRBV5-8; D: TRBD2; CDR3: CASSVGTSGGDEQFF; DNA: TGTGCCAGCAGTGTAGGGACTAGCGGGGGTGATGAGCAGTTCTTC
J: TRBJ1-1; V: TRBV28; D: .; CDR3: CASSSPMAGTEAFF; DNA: TGTGCCAGCAGTAGCCCCATGGCGGGCACTGAAGCTTTCTTT
J: TRBJ2-3; V: TRBV6-6; D: TRBD2; CDR3: CATLTTSGGGTDTQYF; DNA: TGTGCCACCCTCACTACTAGCGGGGGCGGCACAGATACGCAGTATTTT
J: TRBJ2-7; V: TRBV6-2/TRBV6-3; D: .; CDR3: CASSEPSGTLRGEQYF; DNA: TGTGCCAGCAGCGAACCCTCCGGGACACTTCGTGGGGAGCAGTACTTC
J: TRBJ2-5; V: TRBV2; D: TRBD2; CDR3: CASSSLSGAETQYF; DNA: TGTGCCAGCAGCAGTTTGAGCGGGGCCGAGACCCAGTACTTC
J: TRBJ2-1; V: TRBV7-2; D: TRBD2; CDR3: CASSLSGGAYNEQFF; DNA: TGTGCCAGCAGCTTAAGCGGGGGGGCCTACAATGAGCAGTTCTTC
J: TRBJ1-3; V: TRBV27; D: .; CDR3: CASSTSALGFSGNTIYF; DNA: TGTGCCAGCAGTACCTCCGCTTTGGGCTTCTCTGGAAACACCATATATTTT
J: TRBJ1-2; V: TRBV18; D: .; CDR3: CASSPQNNYGYTF; DNA: TGTGCCAGCTCACCCCAGAATAACTATGGCTACACCTTC
J: TRBJ1-3; V: TRBV3-1/TRBV3-2; D: .; CDR3: CASSQGRGLRNTIYF; DNA: TGTGCCAGCAGCCAAGGGCGGGGGTTGAGAAACACCATATATTTT
J: TRBJ1-5; V: TRBV9; D: TRBD1; CDR3: CASSAGTVGQPQHF; DNA: TGTGCCAGCAGCGCCGGGACAGTCGGCCAGCCCCAGCATTTT